This is a list of T cell receptor beta chains from one sample in a study of shared clonotypes between healthy human individuals. Generated by immunoSEQ multiplex PCR, the TCRdb table keeps only in-frame clones and is missing some. The sample gives around 2.1 million clones, 90% to 97% of which show up once; roughly 0.13% is in the top ten. The sequenced material came from naive CD4+ T cells sorted from blood. These receptors all come from a man aged 18 to 30 in good health. CDR3s include the opening cysteine and the closing phenylalanine or tryptophan. Each record gives: D gene, clone size, V gene, J gene, CDR3 DNA, CDR3 protein. A D gene is named only where the DNA matches it firmly. Clone size is stated in some rows and not others, as once, few, many or a class when expanded.

TRBD1,NA,TRBV5-4,TRBJ2-2,TGTGCCAGCAGACCGGACAGGACGAACACCGGGGAGCTGTTTTTT,CASRPDRTNTGELFF
TRBD2,NA,TRBV7-2,TRBJ2-3,TGTGCCAGCAGCGCGAGGACTAGCGGGGGGGCCGGAGCTGTGGATTTT,CASSARTSGGAGAVDF
TRBD1,NA,TRBV6-4,TRBJ1-1,TGTGCCAGCAGTGAAGGGACAGGGCGGACTGAAGCTTTCTTT,CASSEGTGRTEAFF
NA,NA,TRBV30,TRBJ1-4,TGTGCCTGGAGTGTAAACCTTGAAAAACTGTTTTTT,CAWSVNLEKLFF
NA,NA,TRBV2,TRBJ2-3,TGTGCCAGCAGTGGCGGGAATCCCCACACAGATACGCAGTATTTT,CASSGGNPHTDTQYF
NA,NA,TRBV7-9,TRBJ1-1,TGTGCCAGCAGCTTGGGGGCCCAGAACACTGAAGCTTTCTTT,CASSLGAQNTEAFF
NA,NA,TRBV18,TRBJ1-1,TGTGCCAGCTCAACCCGTTTAGCGGACAAGAACACTGAAGCTTTCTTT,CASSTRLADKNTEAFF
NA,NA,TRBV19,TRBJ2-3,TGTGCCAGTAGTCTTACAGCGAATACGCAGTATTTT,CASSLTANTQYF
NA,NA,TRBV19,TRBJ2-3,TGTGCCAGTGGGCCGGGCGGGGGCACAGATACGCAGTATTTT,CASGPGGGTDTQYF
TRBD1,NA,TRBV5-6,TRBJ1-2,TGTGCCAGCAGCCCACAGGGGACTAACTATGGCTACACCTTC,CASSPQGTNYGYTF
NA,NA,TRBV28,TRBJ1-4,TGTGCCAGCAGTTCGTCGTCCGCAACTAATGAAAAACTGTTTTTT,CASSSSSATNEKLFF
TRBD1,NA,TRBV30,TRBJ2-3,TGTGCCTGGAGTGTACCGACAGGGTCAACAGATACGCAGTATTTT,CAWSVPTGSTDTQYF
NA,once,TRBV7-2,TRBJ2-4,TGTGCCAGCAGCCCGGGGGCTAGCGGCAATTTAGCCAAAAACATTCAGTACTTC,CASSPGASGNLAKNIQYF
NA,NA,TRBV5-1,TRBJ2-5,TGCGCCAGCAGCTTGACCTTTATGGAGACCCAGTACTTC,CASSLTFMETQYF
TRBD2,once,TRBV5-1,TRBJ2-7,TGCGCCAGCAGCCGGGAAGGGACTAGCGGAATCGGCGAGCAGTACTTC,CASSREGTSGIGEQYF
TRBD1,NA,TRBV19,TRBJ2-7,TGTGCCAGTAGCACCCCCGGGACAGACAGCTCCTACGAGCAGTACTTC,CASSTPGTDSSYEQYF
NA,NA,TRBV19,TRBJ1-2,TGTGCCAGTAGTATAAGAGGGGACTATGGCTACACCTTC,CASSIRGDYGYTF
TRBD1,NA,TRBV18,TRBJ1-1,TGTGCCAGCTCACCAGGGGGACAGAAGAACACTGAAGCTTTCTTT,CASSPGGQKNTEAFF
TRBD1,NA,TRBV7-9,TRBJ1-2,TGTGCCAGCAGCCTCTGGGCCCCACAGGGGGTCTATGGCTACACCTTC,CASSLWAPQGVYGYTF
NA,NA,TRBV4-3,TRBJ2-7,TGCGCCAGCAGCCAAGATTTGGTCTACGAGCAGTACTTC,CASSQDLVYEQYF
NA,NA,TRBV18,TRBJ2-5,TGTGCCAGCTCAAGTGGGGCAGGAGAGACCCAGTACTTC,CASSSGAGETQYF
NA,NA,TRBV5-1,TRBJ1-1,TGCGCCAGCAGCGGTACGGGACACCTGAACACTGAAGCTTTCTTT,CASSGTGHLNTEAFF
NA,NA,TRBV6-6,TRBJ2-7,TGTGCCAGCAGCCGACAGGGAGGGCTCTACGAGCAGTACTTC,CASSRQGGLYEQYF
TRBD1,NA,TRBV28,TRBJ1-5,TGTGCCAGCAGTTTAGGAGCCGGGACAGGGGGTCAGCCCCAGCATTTT,CASSLGAGTGGQPQHF
NA,NA,TRBV20-1,TRBJ2-5,TGCAGTGGCATGTTTGAGACCCAGTACTTC,CSGMFETQYF
NA,once,TRBV18,TRBJ2-5,TGTGCCAGCTCACCACAGGTCCAAGAGACCCAGTACTTC,CASSPQVQETQYF
NA,NA,TRBV5-4,TRBJ1-5,TGTGCCAGCAGCCAAGGGGGGGGCCACAAGGAGCCCCAGCATTTT,CASSQGGGHKEPQHF
NA,NA,TRBV30,TRBJ1-1,TGTGCCTGGAGTGTGTTGAACACTGAAGCTTTCTTT,CAWSVLNTEAFF
TRBD1,few,TRBV6-4,TRBJ2-1,TGTGCCAGCAGTAGGGACAGGGGACGTGAGCAGTTCTTC,CASSRDRGREQFF
TRBD1,NA,TRBV10-3,TRBJ2-3,TGTGCCATCAGCTTACAGGGGTGGACGCAGTATTTT,CAISLQGWTQYF
NA,NA,TRBV18,TRBJ1-1,TGTGCCAGCTCACCCGGGACTGGGAGGAACACTGAAGCTTTCTTT,CASSPGTGRNTEAFF
TRBD2,NA,TRBV9,TRBJ2-5,TGTGCCAGCAGCGTTGGGACTAGCCAAGAGACCCAGTACTTC,CASSVGTSQETQYF
NA,NA,TRBV30,TRBJ2-1,TGTGCCTGGAGTGTGGGTCGGGAGAGGTGGGTGAATGAGCAGTTCTTC,CAWSVGRERWVNEQFF
NA,NA,TRBV19,TRBJ1-3,TGTGCCAGTAGCCAACAGGCTGGAAACACCATATATTTT,CASSQQAGNTIYF
NA,once,TRBV10-3,TRBJ2-7,TGTGCCATCAGTGAGGAAAAATATGTGCAGTACTTC,CAISEEKYVQYF
NA,NA,TRBV6-5,TRBJ1-2,TGTGCCAGCAGTTACCCAGGGAACTATGGCTACACCTTC,CASSYPGNYGYTF
NA,NA,TRBV12-5,TRBJ2-1,TGTGCTAGTGGTTTTTTCCCCTACAATGAGCAGTTCTTC,CASGFFPYNEQFF
NA,once,TRBV25-1,TRBJ1-3,TGTGCCAGCAGTAGAGGGAGCACCATATATTTT,CASSRGSTIYF
NA,NA,TRBV30,TRBJ1-5,TGTGCCTGGACTCTAGCTGGGGGTAGCAATCAGCCCCAGCATTTT,CAWTLAGGSNQPQHF
NA,NA,TRBV7-9,TRBJ2-2,TGTGCCAGCATGGGGGCGCGTAACACCGGGGAGCTGTTTTTT,CASMGARNTGELFF